Each of the 22 T cell receptor beta chains below was sequenced from the same sample in a study of molecular identifiers for immune sequencing clone quantification. TCRdb reanalysed the PCR reads using MiXCR and keeps one entry per CDR3 protein. The data show more than 450,000 distinct CDR3 sequences, with 20% to 25% seen just once and 0.84% held by the top ten. Sequenced: naive CD8+ T cells from blood, with Jurkat cell RNA spiked in. Specified subset: FACS-sorted CD8+CD4-CCR7+CD45RA+ naive T cells. All receptors come from a human donor in good health. Some libraries in this study had Jurkat cell RNA spiked in.

This clonotype was counted at least ten times. The chain recombines TRBV6-5 with TRBJ1-1; D is undetermined. V lost 6 bases and J 1 base, leaving 12 bases between the germline ends. This CDR3 contains 14 residues. The germline V gene encodes CDR1 MNHEY and CDR2 SVGAGI. For the CDR3, the DNA is TGTGCCAGCAGCAAAGACCCTAGGAACACTGAAGCTTTCTTT. Protein sequence: CASSKDPRNTEAFF.

This clonotype was seen only a few times. The chain recombines TRBV6-5 with TRBJ2-7; 7 bases line up with TRBD1. The J segment lost 2 bases and the V segment lost 6 bases, leaving 4 bases of the junction unmatched. Germline V gives CDR1 MNHEY, CDR2 SVGAGI. This CDR3 comprises 13 residues. The CDR3 sequence is CASRSTGTYEQYF. The CDR3 DNA reads as TGTGCCAGCAGATCGACAGGGACCTACGAGCAGTACTTC.

This clonotype was found many times. J is TRBJ2-3 and V is TRBV6-5, with 8 bases identical to TRBD1. CDR3 length: 19 residues. Trimming removed 2 bases from V and 0 bases from J; junction bases left unmatched: 13. Germline values: CDR1 MNHEY, CDR2 SVGAGI. The CDR3: CASSYPNPTGEGSTDTQYF. The DNA of the CDR3 is TGTGCCAGCAGTTACCCAAACCCGACAGGGGAAGGGAGCACAGATACGCAGTATTTT.

This clonotype has more than one count but fewer than ten. The chain links TRBV10-1 to TRBJ2-1; TRBD2 aligns across 10 bases. This CDR3 region has 14 residues. The J segment lost 5 bases and the V segment lost 8 bases, leaving 6 bases of the junction unmatched. Germline V gene data show CDR1 as WNHNN and CDR2 as SYGVQD (reference sequence). The CDR3 nucleotides read TGCGCCAGCGCCAGGCTAGCGGGGGACAATGAGCAGTTCTTC. Protein sequence: CASARLAGDNEQFF.

This clonotype has at least ten counts. The chain couples TRBV14 to TRBJ2-3; possibly TRBD2 for D (6 bases). The CDR3 consists of 16 residues. The V gene's germline CDR1 is SGHDN and CDR2 FVKESK. The V and J ends lost 3 bases and 2 bases respectively, with 15 bases between them. The CDR3 sequence: CASSHPSGLFTDTQYF. As DNA, the CDR3 is TGTGCCAGCAGCCACCCATCGGGACTCTTCACAGATACGCAGTATTTT. Together with reference TRBV14 and TRBJ2-3, the CDR3 gives the full variable domain: EAGVTQFPSHSVIEKGQTVTLRCDPISGHDNLYWYRRVMGKEIKFLLHFVKESKQDESGMPNNRFLAERTGGTYSTLKVQPAELEDSGVYFCASSHPSGLFTDTQYFGPGTRLTVL.

The chain recombines TRBV29-1 with TRBJ2-1; D unresolved. The CDR3 is 13 amino acids. The ends were cut back, 0 bases at V and 9 bases at J, with 12 bases in the middle. The germline gives CDR1 SQVTM, CDR2 ANQGSEA. In nucleotides, the CDR3 is TGCAGCGTTGAAGATCTGGGGAAACGTGAGCAGTTCTTC. Protein product: CSVEDLGKREQFF.

Details on this clonotype: This probably arose from a read error, given a far larger clone one base away. The gene calls are TRBV28 and TRBJ1-5; D not resolved. The germline gives CDR1 MDHEN, CDR2 SYDVKM. The CDR3 sequence is 13 residues long. The CDR3 sequence is CASSLRSSQPQHF. CDR3 bases: TGTGCCAGCAGTTTACGGAGCAGTCAGCCCCAGCATTTT.

V usage is TRBV7-2 and J usage is TRBJ2-7; 10 bases agree with TRBD1. Trimming at V came to 2 bases and at J to 6 bases, leaving 4 bases not matched to a gene. Germline V CDR1 and CDR2: SGHTA, FQGNSA. This CDR3 contains 14 residues. The CDR3 loop reads CASSLSGTGVEQYF. CDR3 DNA: TGTGCCAGCAGCTTATCCGGGACAGGGGTCGAGCAGTACTTC. Filled out from reference TRBV7-2 and TRBJ2-7, the complete variable domain reads GAGVSQSPSNKVTEKGKDVELRCDPISGHTALYWYRQSLGQGLEFLIYFQGNSAPDKSGLPSDRFSAERTGGSVSTLTIQRTQQEDSAVYLCASSLSGTGVEQYFGPGTRLTVT.

This chain joins TRBV25-1 and TRBJ2-5; weak D call: TRBD1 (5 bases). The CDR3 runs 17 residues. V gave up 3 bases and J gave up 2 bases, with 19 bases separating them. Germline CDR1 and CDR2: MGHDK and SYGVNS. The CDR3 DNA sequence: TGTGCCAGCAGTGAGAAGAGAGACAGCTCCTCGCAAGAGACCCAGTACTTC. This gives the protein CASSEKRDSSSQETQYF.

This clonotype was recorded at least ten times. Here the CDR3 reads CASSPSSGGLSTDTQYF. CDR3 in DNA: TGCGCCAGCAGCCCTTCTAGCGGGGGCCTTAGCACAGATACGCAGTATTTT. The chain links TRBV4-1 to TRBJ2-3; 10 bases align to TRBD2. Germline V gene lookup returns CDR1 MGHRA and CDR2 YSYEKL. The V segment lost 4 bases and the J segment 0 bases; nucleotides outside the gene matches: 7. The CDR3 consists of 17 residues.

A few counts support this clonotype. The V and J genes are TRBV27 and TRBJ1-4; 10 bases align to TRBD1. Looked up from germline, CDR1 is MNHEY and CDR2 is SMNVEV (reference sequence). V was pared by 4 bases and J by 6 bases, with 5 bases of the junction left unmatched. The CDR3 has 15 amino acids. This CDR3 is CASSYRQGADEKLFF. CDR3 DNA: TGTGCCAGCAGTTACCGACAGGGGGCGGATGAAAAACTGTTTTTT.

This clonotype was detected a few times. This chain joins TRBV6-2 or TRBV6-3 and TRBJ2-3; D remains ambiguous. Germline CDR1 MNHEY, CDR2 SVGEGT. V lost 2 bases, J lost 2 bases, and 14 bases lay in between. The CDR3 sequence is 16 residues long. The CDR3, as DNA: TGTGCCAGCAGTTACCAAATAACCTCTCCCACAGATACGCAGTATTTT. It translates to CASSYQITSPTDTQYF.

This clonotype was observed a handful of times. The chain uses TRBV5-6 and TRBJ1-3, with D unresolved. Germline CDR1 and CDR2: SGHDT and YYEEEE. The CDR3 loop spans 15 amino acids. Trimming left V 1 base short and J 0 bases short, with 8 bases between. CDR3 DNA: TGTGCCAGCAGCTTGTCGGACCTCTCTGGAAACACCATATATTTT. Its translation: CASSLSDLSGNTIYF. Supplemented by reference TRBV5-6 and TRBJ1-3, the full variable domain reads DAGVTQSPTHLIKTRGQQVTLRCSPKSGHDTVSWYQQALGQGPQFIFQYYEEEERQRGNFPDRFSGHQFPNYSSELNVNALLLGDSALYLCASSLSDLSGNTIYFGEGSWLTVV.

This clonotype occurred many times. Written as DNA, the CDR3 is TGTGCCAGCAGTTACGGGACAGGTACCGCCGGGGAGCTGTTTTTT. Its protein is CASSYGTGTAGELFF. This chain connects TRBV6-5 to TRBJ2-2, with 8 bases matching TRBD1. CDR3 length equals 15 residues. Germline assignment: CDR1 MNHEY and CDR2 SVGAGI. J gave up 6 bases and V 2 bases, and 5 bases lay outside the gene matches.

This clonotype has just one count. This may stem from a read error, because a much larger clone lies one nucleotide away. This CDR3 fails to terminate in the conserved phenylalanine or tryptophan, so it likely reflects a read error. The chain recombines TRBV28 with TRBJ1-1, with D possibly TRBD1 on 6 matching bases. Germline V gene lookup returns CDR1 MDHEN and CDR2 SYDVKM. Trimming took 6 bases from V and 7 from J, leaving 15 bases between them. This CDR3 region has 13 residues. CDR3 sequence (DNA): TGTGCCAGCAGGTGGCGGGGGGCAGGTGAAGCTTTCCTT. It codes for CASRWRGAGEAFL.

This clonotype came up many times. The chain recombines TRBV5-1 with TRBJ1-1, with TRBD1 identical over 7 bases. CDR3 length: 14 amino acids. V lost 4 bases to trimming and J lost 0 bases; unmatched junction nucleotides: 3. In germline, CDR1 is SGHRS, CDR2 YFSETQ. CDR3 bases: TGCGCCAGCAGCAAGGGGACAGTGAACACTGAAGCTTTCTTT. It encodes CASSKGTVNTEAFF.

In its sample, this clonotype was seen a few times. J is TRBJ2-3 and V is TRBV5-6; D is ambiguous. Trimming removed 0 bases from V and 0 bases from J, with 8 bases in between. The CDR3 is made up of 15 amino acids. CDR1 and CDR2 (germline): SGHDT, YYEEEE. The CDR3 nucleotides read TGTGCCAGCAGCTTGGCAGGCCTGAGCACAGATACGCAGTATTTT. Translating it yields CASSLAGLSTDTQYF.

This sequence joins TRBV6-2 or TRBV6-3 and TRBJ1-1; D unclear. V was cut by 3 bases and J by 0 bases, with 14 bases left in between. The CDR3 extends over 16 amino acids. Germline V gives CDR1 MNHEY, CDR2 SVGEGT. The CDR3 nucleotides are TGTGCCAGCAGTTATCCGGGAGCCTATATGAACACTGAAGCTTTCTTT. Its translation: CASSYPGAYMNTEAFF.

The chain carries TRBV6-1 and TRBJ2-7; D is possibly TRBD2 (6 bases). This CDR3 spans 14 amino acids. The germline V gene encodes CDR1 MNHNS and CDR2 SASEGT. Trimming took 5 bases from V and 6 from J, leaving 17 bases between them. The CDR3 DNA sequence: TGTGCCAGCAGTAGGTGGAACCCGGAGGGCGAGCAGTACTTC. The encoded protein is CASSRWNPEGEQYF.

V and J are TRBV5-1 and TRBJ1-5; D is unclear. The CDR3 totals 13 residues. The germline V gene encodes CDR1 SGHRS and CDR2 YFSETQ. With 2 bases removed from V and 7 bases from J, the gap between germline ends came to 10 bases. The CDR3 DNA reads as TGCGCCAGCAGCTTTGACGAAGGGCAGCCCCAGCATTTT. Translation: CASSFDEGQPQHF.

This clonotype was observed at least ten times. The V call is TRBV6-2 or TRBV6-3, the J call TRBJ2-3; D is possibly TRBD1 or TRBD2 (5 bases each). V was pared by 6 bases and J by 1 base, with 11 bases between. CDR3 length equals 14 residues. Per germline, CDR1 MNHEY and CDR2 SVGEGT. DNA of the CDR3: TGTGCCAGCAGGAGGGGATGGGGCACAGATACGCAGTATTTT. Translated: CASRRGWGTDTQYF.

This rearrangement joins TRBV27 to TRBJ2-5; D unresolved. Trimming took 7 bases from V and 7 from J, leaving 13 bases between them. The germline gives CDR1 MNHEY, CDR2 SMNVEV (reference sequence). The CDR3 consists of 12 residues. CDR3 sequence (DNA): TGTGCCAGCAACAGTTTATGGGGGACCCAGTACTTC. Protein sequence: CASNSLWGTQYF.